The clone carrying this TCR beta chain was found a few times. The antigen remains undetermined. This CDR3 has 13 amino acids. V lost 0 bases and J 10 bases, leaving 9 bases between the germline ends. CDR1 is LGHNA and CDR2 is YNFKEQ in the germline V gene. This specimen comes from a study of T cell repertoires in cytomegalovirus infection. Study information: Used in the study were CMV epitopes, some recently identified and HLA-C-restricted, others well-studied and HLA-B-restricted. Signatures in public TCR beta sequences pointed to both CMV infection and matching HLA type. Study-level results: HLA-C-restricted CMV-specific TCR beta clonotypes were dominant in the ex vivo response. Carriers of CMV plus the relevant HLA were identified by cumulative public TCR beta family frequency.

From the reads, TCRdb called clonotypes with MiXCR, one entry per CDR3 protein. Here the sample spans some 560,000 distinct CDR3 sequences, roughly 42% being singletons. The J gene is TRBJ2-2, the V gene TRBV4-2; D is perhaps TRBD1 or TRBD2 (5 bases each). The source material was cultured PBMCs, sampled from culture after CMV antigen stimulation. The sequence came from a human donor in good health (CMV status not recorded). Some clones in this sample may be carry-over from other donors' samples. The CDR3 sequence: CASSQDRDVELFF. CDR3 DNA: TGTGCCAGCAGCCAAGACAGGGACGTGGAGCTGTTTTTT.